This T cell receptor beta chain comes out of a study of regulatory T cells in long-lasting Graves disease. Construction of the TCR beta libraries employed iRepertoire HTBI primers in conjunction with Arm-PCR of CDR3 regions. TCRdb re-called the multiplex PCR reads through MiXCR, storing one row per CDR3 protein. Of a few hundred thousand distinct CDR3 sequences listed, approximately 16% were seen once; the top ten hold approximately 8%. The length of the CDR3 is 14 residues. V shed 5 bases, J shed 4 bases, and the junction held 5 bases outside the gene matches. This clonotype was seen many times. Time point given: newly diagnosed GD, antithyroid drugs for less than 3 months. Scientists built the TCR library using RNA that was extracted from PBMCs. In addition, the sample was reused for a study of T cells in Graves' hyperthyroidism and ophthalmopathy.

The rearrangement joins TRBV12-3 or TRBV12-4 to TRBJ2-3, with 8 bases fitting TRBD1. This clonotype originated in a woman in her thirties or forties with Graves disease. The source material was peripheral blood mononuclear cells (PBMCs), sampled at new diagnosis, from a patient treated with antithyroid drugs. CDR3 region: CASSPRTGPDTQYF. CDR3 nucleotide sequence: TGTGCCAGCAGTCCTCGGACAGGGCCAGATACGCAGTATTTT.